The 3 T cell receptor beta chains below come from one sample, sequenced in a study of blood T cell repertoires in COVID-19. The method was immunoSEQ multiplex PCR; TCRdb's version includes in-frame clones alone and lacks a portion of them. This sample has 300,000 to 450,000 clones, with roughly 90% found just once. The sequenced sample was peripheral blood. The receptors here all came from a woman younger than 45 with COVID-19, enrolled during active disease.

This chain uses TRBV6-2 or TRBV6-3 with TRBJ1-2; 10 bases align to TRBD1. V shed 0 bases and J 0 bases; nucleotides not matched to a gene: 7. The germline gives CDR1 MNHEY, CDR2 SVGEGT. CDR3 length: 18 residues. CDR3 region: CASSYSRSGQGANYGYTF. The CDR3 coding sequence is TGTGCCAGCAGTTACTCGCGGAGTGGACAGGGGGCTAACTATGGCTACACCTTC.

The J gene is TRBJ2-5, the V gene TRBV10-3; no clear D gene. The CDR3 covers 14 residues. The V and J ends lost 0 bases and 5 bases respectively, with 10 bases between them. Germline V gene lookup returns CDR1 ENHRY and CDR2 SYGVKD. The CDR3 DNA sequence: TGTGCCATCAGTGAGTCGTCCCTGTCGGAGACCCAGTACTTC. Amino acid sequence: CAISESSLSETQYF.

The CDR3 sequence: CASSYTSGMVSTDTQYF. The CDR3 nucleotides are TGTGCCAGCAGTTACACTAGCGGGATGGTGAGCACAGATACGCAGTATTTT. The rearrangement uses TRBV6-2 or TRBV6-3 and TRBJ2-3; 10 positions match TRBD2. The V and J ends lost 2 bases and 0 bases, in that order; junction bases with no gene match: 5. This CDR3 comprises 17 residues. The germline V gene has CDR1 MNHEY and CDR2 SVGEGT.